The next 30 T cell receptor beta chains were all read from a single sample in a study of OX40 agonist ivuxolimab in advanced cancers. Produced via immunoSEQ multiplex PCR; TCRdb's table is partial and in-frame only. The repertoire includes approximately 86,000 clones, roughly 90% of them detected once, and about 0.35% sits in the top ten. Specimen: CD4+ or CD8+ T cells sorted from blood, collected in a trial of the OX40 agonist ivuxolimab. Every receptor here comes from an adult with an advanced solid tumor such as melanoma, head and neck, liver or kidney cancer.

This chain joins TRBV5-1 and TRBJ2-2, with 8 bases matching TRBD2. In germline, CDR1 is SGHRS, CDR2 YFSETQ. Unmatched junction bases numbered 8, after V lost 2 bases and J lost 5 bases. The CDR3 covers 16 residues. CDR3: CASSLTAGVGTGELFF. For the CDR3, the DNA is TGCGCCAGCAGCTTAACAGCGGGAGTCGGGACCGGGGAGCTGTTTTTT. Filled out from reference TRBV5-1 and TRBJ2-2, the complete variable domain reads KAGVTQTPRYLIKTRGQQVTLSCSPISGHRSVSWYQQTPGQGLQFLFEYFSETQRNKGNFPGRFSGRQFSNSRSEMNVSTLELGDSALYLCASSLTAGVGTGELFFGEGSRLTVL.

This chain uses TRBV28 with TRBJ1-6; D perhaps matches TRBD1 (5 bases). The CDR3 covers 14 residues. CDR1 is MDHEN and CDR2 is SYDVKM in the germline V gene. The V and J ends lost 2 bases and 6 bases respectively, with 8 bases between them. As DNA, the CDR3 is TGTGCCAGCAGTTTAGCCGGGGGTAATTCACCCCTCCACTTT. This translates into CASSLAGGNSPLHF.

This chain joins TRBV28 and TRBJ1-2; maybe TRBD1 (6 bases). This CDR3 spans 14 amino acids. Trimming took 4 bases from V and 5 from J, leaving 14 bases between them. The V gene's germline CDR1 is MDHEN and CDR2 SYDVKM. The CDR3: CASSSSGQIYGYTF. In DNA, the CDR3 is TGTGCCAGCAGTTCTTCAGGACAGATTTATGGCTACACCTTC.

The gene calls are TRBV7-2 and TRBJ2-5; 9 nucleotides match TRBD2. The CDR3 is made up of 15 amino acids. Trimming took 4 bases from V and 8 from J; bases not matched to a gene: 11. Germline values: CDR1 SGHTA, CDR2 FQGNSA. The CDR3: CASSSQLGGGVTQYF. As DNA, the CDR3 is TGTGCCAGCAGCTCCCAGCTTGGCGGGGGGGTAACCCAGTACTTC.

This chain connects TRBV7-9 to TRBJ1-3; no firm D call. Germline lookup yields CDR1 SEHNR and CDR2 FQNEAQ (reference sequence). The CDR3 extends over 15 amino acids. Trimming removed 2 bases from V and 8 bases from J, with 16 bases in between. CDR3 coding DNA: TGTGCCAGCAGCTTATCCCGCGGGTTAGAGGACACCATATATTTT. Encoded protein: CASSLSRGLEDTIYF.

In DNA, the CDR3 is TGTGCCATCAGTGACGGGGGCAGGGGGACCTACGAGCAGTACTTC. Its translation: CAISDGGRGTYEQYF. The chain links TRBV10-3 to TRBJ2-7; weak D call: TRBD1 (7 bases). The CDR3 extends over 15 amino acids. Germline-derived CDR1 and CDR2 are ENHRY and SYGVKD. V lost 3 bases and J 2 bases, leaving 14 bases between the germline ends.

The genes are TRBV7-2 and TRBJ2-2; 9 bases fit TRBD1. V lost 5 bases, J lost 1 base, and 8 bases stayed unmatched. The CDR3 covers 17 residues. The germline gives CDR1 SGHTA, CDR2 FQGNSA. This CDR3 is CASSRLRDRVNTGELFF. CDR3 DNA sequence: TGTGCCAGCAGCCGACTCCGGGACAGGGTGAACACCGGGGAGCTGTTTTTT.

This chain uses TRBV5-1 with TRBJ2-2; a possible D gene is TRBD1 (6 bases). Trimming pared 1 base from V and 8 bases from J, leaving 12 bases between. Per germline, CDR1 SGHRS and CDR2 YFSETQ. CDR3 length: 14 residues. CDR3 protein: CASSLFPGAGELFF. CDR3 nucleotide sequence: TGCGCCAGCAGCTTGTTTCCAGGGGCTGGGGAGCTGTTTTTT. Full variable domain (missing parts from reference TRBV5-1 and TRBJ2-2): KAGVTQTPRYLIKTRGQQVTLSCSPISGHRSVSWYQQTPGQGLQFLFEYFSETQRNKGNFPGRFSGRQFSNSRSEMNVSTLELGDSALYLCASSLFPGAGELFFGEGSRLTVL.

This chain joins TRBV18 and TRBJ2-1, with D perhaps matching TRBD2 (5 bases). Trimming stripped 2 bases from V and 0 bases from J, with 11 bases between. Germline values: CDR1 KGHSH, CDR2 LQKENI. This CDR3 comprises 16 residues. CDR3 sequence reads: CASSPLLGSSYNEQFF. Here the CDR3 DNA reads TGTGCCAGCTCACCATTACTAGGGAGCTCCTACAATGAGCAGTTCTTC.

The V gene is TRBV19, the J gene TRBJ2-5, with TRBD2 matching 14 bases. The CDR3 totals 15 residues. Germline-derived CDR1 and CDR2 are LNHDA and SQIVND (reference sequence). Trimming at V came to 6 bases and at J to 5 bases, leaving 5 bases not matched to a gene. CDR3 sequence: CASSPGLAGAETQYF. CDR3 bases: TGTGCCAGTAGCCCGGGACTAGCGGGAGCGGAGACCCAGTACTTC.

The chain employs TRBV30 and TRBJ1-5; 7 bases line up with TRBD1. The ends lost 4 bases at V and 6 bases at J; junction bases unmatched: 6. This CDR3 spans 13 amino acids. The germline V gene has CDR1 GTSNPN and CDR2 SVGIG (reference sequence). CDR3 in amino acids: CAWTKGAGQPQHF. CDR3 coding DNA: TGTGCCTGGACTAAGGGGGCTGGTCAGCCCCAGCATTTT.

This chain joins TRBV7-8 and TRBJ1-1; a possible D gene is TRBD1 (5 bases). The length of the CDR3 is 14 residues. Germline V gene data show CDR1 as SGHVS and CDR2 as FQNEAQ. Trimming removed 5 bases from V and 1 base from J, with 11 bases in between. In nucleotides, the CDR3 is TGTGCCAGCAGCAAGGGACCGAGGAACACTGAAGCTTTCTTT. Its protein is CASSKGPRNTEAFF.

The V and J genes are TRBV7-2 and TRBJ1-5; TRBD1 aligns across 8 bases. The germline V gene has CDR1 SGHTA and CDR2 FQGNSA. V was clipped by 5 bases and J by 9 bases; unmatched bases: 12. The CDR3 extends over 15 amino acids. The CDR3 loop is CASSPGQVGGGPQHF. CDR3 nucleotide sequence: TGTGCCAGCAGCCCGGGACAGGTTGGGGGCGGGCCCCAGCATTTT.

The CDR3 protein is CASSSGLAEETQYF. The CDR3 nucleotides are TGTGCCAGCAGCTCGGGACTAGCGGAAGAGACCCAGTACTTC. The chain employs TRBV11-3 and TRBJ2-5, with 11 bases matching TRBD2. CDR3 length equals 14 residues. CDR1 SGHNT and CDR2 YENEEA come from the germline V gene. With V trimmed by 4 bases and J by 3 bases, 1 base remained unmatched.

V usage is TRBV9 and J usage is TRBJ2-2, with 7 bases identical to TRBD1. The CDR3 consists of 14 residues. The trim removed 5 bases at V and 4 bases at J, leaving 5 bases unmatched. Germline V CDR1 and CDR2: SGDLS, YYNGEE. CDR3 bases: TGTGCCAGCAGACGGGGACAGCTCACCGGGGAGCTGTTTTTT. Translating gives CASRRGQLTGELFF. The complete variable domain, with remaining parts taken from reference TRBV9 and TRBJ2-2, reads DSGVTQTPKHLITATGQRVTLRCSPRSGDLSVYWYQQSLDQGLQFLIQYYNGEERAKGNILERFSAQQFPDLHSELNLSSLELGDSALYFCASRRGQLTGELFFGEGSRLTVL.

The V call is TRBV21-1, the J call TRBJ2-7; the table assigns TRBD2, which was not confirmed against the DNA. TRBV21-1 is a pseudogene. The CDR3 length is 16 residues. The DNA for the CDR3 is TGTGCCAGCAGCAAAGTTACCACTAGCGGGATGAACGAGCAGTACTTC. It yields the protein CASSKVTTSGMNEQYF.

The chain carries TRBV6-6 and TRBJ2-7; TRBD1 aligns across 8 bases. This CDR3 spans 14 amino acids. V was pared by 2 bases and J by 9 bases, with 9 bases of the junction left unmatched. Germline-derived CDR1 and CDR2 are MNHNY and SVGAGI (reference sequence). The CDR3 protein is CASSYPGQAQRQYF. The CDR3 bases are TGTGCCAGCAGTTACCCGGGACAGGCTCAAAGGCAGTACTTC.

The count of this clone is one. CDR3: CASSLGQGSGTGELFF. In DNA, the CDR3 is TGTGCCAGCAGCTTAGGGCAGGGGTCGGGCACCGGGGAGCTGTTTTTT. The chain has TRBV11-3 and TRBJ2-2; possible D gene TRBD1, 6 bases. From germline, CDR1 is SGHNT and CDR2 YENEEA. The CDR3 totals 16 residues. V gave up 1 base and J gave up 4 bases, with 13 bases separating them.

The chain is built from TRBV2 and TRBJ2-7, with 12 bases matching TRBD2. This CDR3 region has 15 residues. The germline V gene encodes CDR1 SNHLY and CDR2 FYNNEI. The trim removed 7 bases at V and 7 bases at J, leaving 11 bases unmatched. The CDR3 coding sequence is TGTGCCAGCAATCCTGGACTAGCGGGATCGAGGGAGCAGTACTTC. This encodes CASNPGLAGSREQYF.

The chain joins TRBV19 to TRBJ1-4; D is possibly TRBD1 (6 bases). This CDR3 is built from 16 residues. Germline assignment: CDR1 LNHDA and CDR2 SQIVND (reference sequence). Trimming took 3 bases from V and 0 from J, leaving 11 bases between them. CDR3 amino acids: CASSIMTGPTNEKLFF. In DNA, the CDR3 is TGTGCCAGTAGTATTATGACAGGCCCAACTAATGAAAAACTGTTTTTT.

The chain recombines TRBV11-2 with TRBJ2-7; weak D call: TRBD2 (5 bases). Germline assignment: CDR1 SGHAT and CDR2 FQNNGV. CDR3 length: 14 amino acids. Trimming took 1 base from V and 1 from J, leaving 8 bases between them. Here the CDR3 reads CASSLAEASYEQYF. The DNA for the CDR3 is TGTGCCAGCAGCTTAGCGGAGGCGTCCTACGAGCAGTACTTC.

Of note for this clone: Its ends do not fully match the called genes, so a read error is possible. The rearrangement joins TRBV4-1 to TRBJ2-2; D ambiguous. CDR1 and CDR2 (germline): MGHRA, YSYEKL. CDR3 length: 13 amino acids. In DNA form, the CDR3 reads TGCGCCAGCAGCCCCCCAAACATCGGGGAGCTGTTTTTT. Protein: CASSPPNIGELFF.

The sample holds one count of this clone. The V and J genes are TRBV5-4 and TRBJ2-3, with 7 bases identical to TRBD2. Germline V gene sequence: CDR1 SGHNT, CDR2 YYREEE (reference sequence). The junction had 4 bases not matched to a gene; V was cut back by 2 bases and J by 4 bases. The CDR3 loop spans 14 amino acids. The CDR3 DNA reads TGTGCCAGCAGCTTTCTAGCGGCCCCAGATACGCAGTATTTT. Encoded protein: CASSFLAAPDTQYF.

V usage is TRBV19 and J usage is TRBJ2-2; D is possibly TRBD2 (5 bases). V shed 4 bases and J shed 3 bases, with 15 bases lying between them. There are 16 residues in the CDR3. The germline CDR1 and CDR2 sequences are LNHDA and SQIVND (reference sequence). The CDR3 nucleotides are TGTGCCAGTAGTACCCCCGGGGTCCCACACACCGGGGAGCTGTTTTTT. Its protein is CASSTPGVPHTGELFF.

The J gene is TRBJ2-1, the V gene TRBV7-9; 10 nucleotides align to TRBD1. CDR3 size: 15 residues. Per the germline V gene, CDR1 is SEHNR and CDR2 is FQNEAQ (reference sequence). Trimming cost V 1 base and J 6 bases; bases outside gene matches: 3. The CDR3 DNA reads TGTGCCAGCAGCTTAGTGGGGACAGGGGTCAATGAGCAGTTCTTC. Translation: CASSLVGTGVNEQFF.

The rearrangement links TRBV6-5 to TRBJ1-3; possibly TRBD1 for D (6 bases). This CDR3 has 14 residues. V gave up 2 bases and J gave up 3 bases, with 8 bases separating them. The germline V gene has CDR1 MNHEY and CDR2 SVGAGI. The CDR3 nucleotides are TGTGCCAGCAGTTACAGCAGGGGTGGAAACACCATATATTTT. This encodes CASSYSRGGNTIYF.

The chain combines TRBV28 with TRBJ1-3, with 11 bases lining up with TRBD1. The junction had 11 bases not matched to a gene; V was cut back by 1 base and J by 0 bases. Germline CDR1 reads MDHEN; CDR2 reads SYDVKM. The CDR3 covers 20 residues. DNA for the CDR3: TGTGCCAGCAGTTTATTGCGGACAGGGGGCGTCCTATCCTCTGGAAACACCATATATTTT. Protein sequence: CASSLLRTGGVLSSGNTIYF.

The CDR3 bases are TGTGCCAGCAGTTTAGCGGGGATCGCCTCTGGAAACACCATATATTTT. Translated: CASSLAGIASGNTIYF. The genes are TRBV6-6 and TRBJ1-3; no reliable D call. CDR1 is MNHNY and CDR2 is SVGAGI in the germline V gene (reference sequence). V lost 4 bases and J 0 bases, leaving 13 bases between the germline ends. The CDR3 consists of 16 residues.

This clone was counted a single time. This sequence joins TRBV6-5 and TRBJ2-5, with D tentatively TRBD2 (6 bases). This CDR3 contains 15 residues. Deletions cut 2 bases from V and 0 bases from J, with 10 bases between. The germline V gene encodes CDR1 MNHEY and CDR2 SVGAGI. DNA of the CDR3: TGTGCCAGCAGTTACGGAGGGAGTGACCAAGAGACCCAGTACTTC. Translation gives CASSYGGSDQETQYF.

The chain combines TRBV7-8 with TRBJ2-1; maybe TRBD1 (6 bases). The CDR3 consists of 15 residues. V was shortened by 4 bases and J by 6 bases, with 16 bases between the two germline ends. The germline gives CDR1 SGHVS, CDR2 FQNEAQ. CDR3 coding DNA: TGTGCCAGCAGCTCGGGACAACCGCTGGTCAATGAGCAGTTCTTC. This gives the protein CASSSGQPLVNEQFF.